Below, 13 T cell receptor beta chains from the same sample are listed, as sequenced in a study of blood T cell repertoires in COVID-19. The table came from immunoSEQ multiplex PCR; TCRdb's copy has only in-frame clones and leaves some out. The sample contains around 32,000 clones, 85% to 95% of which appear only once. Sample: peripheral blood. These receptors were obtained from a male donor with active COVID-19.

This clone showed up just once. The V and J genes are TRBV5-5 and TRBJ1-4; D perhaps matches TRBD1 (5 bases). CDR1 is SGHKS, CDR2 YYEKEE, per germline (reference sequence). There are 17 residues in the CDR3. V lost 3 bases, J lost 2 bases, and 17 bases lay in between. CDR3 protein: CASSYLLGGTTNEKLFF. For the CDR3, the DNA is TGTGCCAGCAGCTATCTGCTCGGAGGGACTACTAATGAAAAACTGTTTTTT.

The CDR3, as DNA: TGCGCCAGCAGCTTGGGCCAGGGATGGAGCACAGATACGCAGTATTTT. It yields the protein CASSLGQGWSTDTQYF. The chain recombines TRBV5-1 with TRBJ2-3; tentative D call: TRBD1 (5 bases). The CDR3 contains 16 residues. The V end lost 0 bases, the J end lost 0 bases, and 11 bases lay between the germline ends. Germline V gene sequence: CDR1 SGHRS, CDR2 YFSETQ.

The rearrangement links TRBV6-5 to TRBJ1-6; 7 bases match TRBD1. CDR1 and CDR2 (germline): MNHEY, SVGAGI. Losses at the gene ends were 6 bases for V and 7 bases for J; bases not matched to a gene: 6. The CDR3 runs to 14 residues. CDR3 sequence reads: CASRETGWNSPLHF. The CDR3 nucleotides are TGTGCCAGCAGAGAGACAGGGTGGAATTCACCCCTCCACTTT.

V usage is TRBV7-3 and J usage is TRBJ2-3, with D tentatively TRBD1 (6 bases). V lost 2 bases and J lost 2, with 8 bases in between. The germline V gene encodes CDR1 SGHTA and CDR2 FQGTGA. This CDR3 has 14 residues. This chain's CDR3 is CASSLQGTTDTQYF. The DNA for the CDR3 is TGTGCCAGCAGCTTACAGGGGACCACAGATACGCAGTATTTT. The whole variable domain, remainder taken from reference TRBV7-3 and TRBJ2-3, is GAGVSQTPSNKVTEKGKYVELRCDPISGHTALYWYRQSLGQGPEFLIYFQGTGAADDSGLPNDRFFAVRPEGSVSTLKIQRTERGDSAVYLCASSLQGTTDTQYFGPGTRLTVL.

The rearrangement links TRBV19 to TRBJ1-6; 11 nucleotides line up with TRBD1. Germline CDR1 is LNHDA and CDR2 is SQIVND (reference sequence). The V segment lost 6 bases and the J segment 10 bases; nucleotides outside the gene matches: 14. The CDR3 is 17 amino acids. CDR3 sequence: CASRLMPGQGVYSPLHF. The CDR3 nucleotides read TGTGCCAGTAGACTCATGCCGGGACAGGGGGTATACTCACCCCTCCACTTT.

The CDR3 is CAISGTGVNTEAFF. DNA of the CDR3: TGTGCCATCAGTGGGACAGGGGTGAACACTGAAGCTTTCTTT. This chain links TRBV10-3 with TRBJ1-1; 9 nucleotides line up with TRBD1. The CDR3 runs to 14 residues. V dropped 4 bases and J dropped 0; count of bases not matched to a gene: 0. CDR1 and CDR2 (germline): ENHRY, SYGVKD.

The chain has TRBV18 and TRBJ2-3; 8 bases fit TRBD2. Germline CDR1 and CDR2: KGHSH and LQKENI. CDR3 length equals 18 residues. V trimming: 2 bases; J trimming: 1 base; junction bases outside the gene matches: 11. CDR3 nucleotides: TGTGCCAGCTCACCAGTAGCGGGGCTAACTTCGGGCACAGATACGCAGTATTTT. Translation: CASSPVAGLTSGTDTQYF.

The chain is built from TRBV7-9 and TRBJ2-1; weak D call: TRBD1 (5 bases). The V gene's germline CDR1 is SEHNR and CDR2 FQNEAQ (reference sequence). The V end lost 2 bases, the J end lost 7 bases, and 9 bases lay between the germline ends. The CDR3 is 13 residues long. In DNA, the CDR3 is TGTGCCAGCAGCTTACAGGGTAGGAATGAGCAGTTCTTC. Protein product: CASSLQGRNEQFF.

This chain links TRBV6-1 with TRBJ1-4, with unresolved D. This CDR3 region has 14 residues. With 2 bases removed from V and 5 bases from J, the gap between germline ends came to 9 bases. Germline CDR1 and CDR2: MNHNS and SASEGT. The CDR3, as DNA: TGTGCCAGCAGTGAACTGAGGAAAAATGAAAAACTGTTTTTT. This translates into CASSELRKNEKLFF.

The chain recombines TRBV13 with TRBJ2-7; a possible D gene is TRBD2 (7 bases). The CDR3 has 16 residues. Trimming removed 2 bases at V and 0 bases at J, with 14 bases between. CDR1 PRHDT and CDR2 FYEKMQ come from the germline V gene (reference sequence). Here the CDR3 DNA reads TGTGCCAGCAGCTTATCCTTACGGGGGGCCTCCTACGAGCAGTACTTC. It encodes CASSLSLRGASYEQYF.

CDR3 region: CASRIIYRGSTEAFF. For the CDR3, the DNA is TGTGCCAGCAGGATAATCTACAGGGGGAGCACTGAAGCTTTCTTT. J is TRBJ1-1 and V is TRBV6-6, with 8 bases lining up with TRBD1. Per germline, CDR1 MNHNY and CDR2 SVGAGI (reference sequence). Germline trimming cut 6 bases from V and 4 bases from J; bases unmatched to any gene: 10. The CDR3 covers 15 residues.

The rearrangement links TRBV25-1 to TRBJ2-5; 10 nucleotides match TRBD2. V was clipped by 2 bases and J by 2 bases; unmatched bases: 5. The CDR3 spans 16 residues. The germline V gene has CDR1 MGHDK and CDR2 SYGVNS. The CDR3 DNA sequence: TGTGCCAGCAGTGAAGGGAGCGGGGGGGGACAAGAGACCCAGTACTTC. Translation: CASSEGSGGGQETQYF. The full variable domain, its missing parts supplied by reference TRBV25-1 and TRBJ2-5, is EADIYQTPRYLVIGTGKKITLECSQTMGHDKMYWYQQDPGMELHLIHYSYGVNSTEKGDLSSESTVSRIRTEHFPLTLESARPSHTSQYLCASSEGSGGGQETQYFGPGTRLLVL.

The chain combines TRBV5-1 with TRBJ2-3; 11 nucleotides line up with TRBD1. This CDR3 contains 17 residues. V lost 4 bases to trimming and J lost 4 bases; unmatched junction nucleotides: 11. Germline CDR1 SGHRS, CDR2 YFSETQ. The CDR3 region has the DNA TGCGCCAGCAGCCTAGGACCGGGACAGGGGGTATCAGATACGCAGTATTTT. The encoded protein is CASSLGPGQGVSDTQYF.